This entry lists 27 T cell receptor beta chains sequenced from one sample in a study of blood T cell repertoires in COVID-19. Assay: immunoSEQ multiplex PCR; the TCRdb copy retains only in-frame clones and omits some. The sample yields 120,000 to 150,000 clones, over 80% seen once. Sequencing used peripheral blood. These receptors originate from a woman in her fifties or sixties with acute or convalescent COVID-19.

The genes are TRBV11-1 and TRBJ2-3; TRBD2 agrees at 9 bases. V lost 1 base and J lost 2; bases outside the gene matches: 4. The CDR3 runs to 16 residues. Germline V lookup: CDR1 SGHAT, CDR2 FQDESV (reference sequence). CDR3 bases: TGTGCCAGCAGCTTAGGAAAGCGGGGGGCCACAGATACGCAGTATTTT. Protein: CASSLGKRGATDTQYF. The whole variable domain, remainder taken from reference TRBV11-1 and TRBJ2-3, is EAEVAQSPRYKITEKSQAVAFWCDPISGHATLYWYRQILGQGPELLVQFQDESVVDDSQLPKDRFSAERLKGVDSTLKIQPAELGDSAMYLCASSLGKRGATDTQYFGPGTRLTVL.

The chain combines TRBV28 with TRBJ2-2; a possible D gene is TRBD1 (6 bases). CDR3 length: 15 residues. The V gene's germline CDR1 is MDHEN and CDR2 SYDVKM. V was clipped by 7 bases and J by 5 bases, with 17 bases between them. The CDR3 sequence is CASTTGIFGTGELFF. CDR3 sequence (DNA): TGTGCCAGCACCACAGGGATATTTGGTACCGGGGAGCTGTTTTTT.

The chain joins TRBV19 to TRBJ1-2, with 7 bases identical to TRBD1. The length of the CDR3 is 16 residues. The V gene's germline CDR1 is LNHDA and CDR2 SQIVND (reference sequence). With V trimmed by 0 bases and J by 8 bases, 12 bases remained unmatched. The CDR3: CASSIDVTGRSRGYTF. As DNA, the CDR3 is TGTGCCAGTAGTATAGATGTGACAGGGCGCTCTCGGGGCTACACCTTC.

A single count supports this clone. Written as DNA, the CDR3 is TGTGCCAGCAGCTTAGGTCCAGGATTGGCCTTAGATACGCAGTATTTT. It specifies CASSLGPGLALDTQYF. The chain carries TRBV7-9 and TRBJ2-3; D is ambiguous. From germline, CDR1 is SEHNR and CDR2 FQNEAQ (reference sequence). The CDR3 is 16 residues long. Trimming removed 1 base from V and 5 bases from J, with 16 bases in between.

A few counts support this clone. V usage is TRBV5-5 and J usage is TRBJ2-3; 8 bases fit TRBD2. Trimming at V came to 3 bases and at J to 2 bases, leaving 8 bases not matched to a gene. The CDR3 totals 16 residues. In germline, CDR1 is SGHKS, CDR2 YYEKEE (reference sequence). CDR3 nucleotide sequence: TGTGCCAGCAGCTCCCTGGGTAGCGGGGTCACAGATACGCAGTATTTT. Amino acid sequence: CASSSLGSGVTDTQYF.

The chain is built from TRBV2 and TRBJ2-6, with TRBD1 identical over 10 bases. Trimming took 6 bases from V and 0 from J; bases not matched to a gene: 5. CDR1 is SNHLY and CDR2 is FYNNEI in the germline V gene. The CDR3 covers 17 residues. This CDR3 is CASRGTGDISGANVLTF. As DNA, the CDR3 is TGTGCCAGCAGGGGGACAGGGGACATCTCTGGGGCCAACGTCCTGACTTTC.

The CDR3 region is CASSVQMSTDTQYF. The CDR3 coding sequence is TGTGCCAGCAGCGTACAGATGAGCACAGATACGCAGTATTTT. The V call is TRBV9, the J call TRBJ2-3, with D unclear. The germline gives CDR1 SGDLS, CDR2 YYNGEE. Trimming pared 1 base from V and 0 bases from J, leaving 6 bases between. The CDR3 runs to 14 residues. Filled out from reference TRBV9 and TRBJ2-3, the complete variable domain reads DSGVTQTPKHLITATGQRVTLRCSPRSGDLSVYWYQQSLDQGLQFLIQYYNGEERAKGNILERFSAQQFPDLHSELNLSSLELGDSALYFCASSVQMSTDTQYFGPGTRLTVL.

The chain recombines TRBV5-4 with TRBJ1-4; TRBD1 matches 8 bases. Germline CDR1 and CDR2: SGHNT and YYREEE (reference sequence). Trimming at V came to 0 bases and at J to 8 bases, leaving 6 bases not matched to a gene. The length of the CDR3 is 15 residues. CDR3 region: CASSLAAGGGEKLFF. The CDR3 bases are TGTGCCAGCAGCTTGGCCGCAGGGGGCGGGGAAAAACTGTTTTTT.

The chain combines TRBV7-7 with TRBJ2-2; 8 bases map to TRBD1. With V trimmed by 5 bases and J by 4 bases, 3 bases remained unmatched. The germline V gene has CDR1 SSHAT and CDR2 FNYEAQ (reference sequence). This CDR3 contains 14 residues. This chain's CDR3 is CASSLDRGTGELFF. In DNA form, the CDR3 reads TGTGCCAGCAGCCTAGACAGGGGCACCGGGGAGCTGTTTTTT. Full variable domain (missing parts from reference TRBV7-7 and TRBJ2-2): GAGVSQSPRYKVTKRGQDVTLRCDPISSHATLYWYQQALGQGPEFLTYFNYEAQPDKSGLPSDRFSAERPEGSISTLTIQRTEQRDSAMYRCASSLDRGTGELFFGEGSRLTVL.

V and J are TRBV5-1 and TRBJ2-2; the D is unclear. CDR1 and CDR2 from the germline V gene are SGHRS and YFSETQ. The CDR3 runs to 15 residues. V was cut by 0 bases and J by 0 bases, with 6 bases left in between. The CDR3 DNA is TGCGCCAGCAGCTTGGGAGTGTCGAACACCGGGGAGCTGTTTTTT. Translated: CASSLGVSNTGELFF.

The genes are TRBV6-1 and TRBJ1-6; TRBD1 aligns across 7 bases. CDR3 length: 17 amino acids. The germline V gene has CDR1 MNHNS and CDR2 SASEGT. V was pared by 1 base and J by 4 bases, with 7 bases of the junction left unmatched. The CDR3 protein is CASSEEGWGQYNSPLHF. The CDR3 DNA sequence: TGTGCCAGCAGTGAAGAAGGTTGGGGACAGTATAATTCACCCCTCCACTTT.

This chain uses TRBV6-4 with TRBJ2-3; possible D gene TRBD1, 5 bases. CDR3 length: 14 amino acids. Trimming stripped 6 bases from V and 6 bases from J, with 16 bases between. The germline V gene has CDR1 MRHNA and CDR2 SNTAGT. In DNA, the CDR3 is TGTGCCAGCAGCTGGACACATCCGTCGGATACGCAGTATTTT. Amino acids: CASSWTHPSDTQYF.

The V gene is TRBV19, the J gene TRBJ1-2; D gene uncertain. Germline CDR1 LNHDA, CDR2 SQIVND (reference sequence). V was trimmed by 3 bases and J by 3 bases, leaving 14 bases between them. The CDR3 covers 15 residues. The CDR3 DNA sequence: TGTGCCAGTAGTATGGAGGTATCAGGAGACTATGGCTACACCTTC. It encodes CASSMEVSGDYGYTF.

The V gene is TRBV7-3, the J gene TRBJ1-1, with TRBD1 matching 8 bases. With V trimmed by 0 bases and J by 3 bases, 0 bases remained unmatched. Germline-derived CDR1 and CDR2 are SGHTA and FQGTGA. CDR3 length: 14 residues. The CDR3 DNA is TGTGCCAGCAGCTTAACGACAGGGGACACTGAAGCTTTCTTT. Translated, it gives CASSLTTGDTEAFF.

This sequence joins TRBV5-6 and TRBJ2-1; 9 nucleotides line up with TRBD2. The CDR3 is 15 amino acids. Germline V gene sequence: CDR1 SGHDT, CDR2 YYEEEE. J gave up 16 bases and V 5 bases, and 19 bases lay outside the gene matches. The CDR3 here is CASSPLKISGGTPFF. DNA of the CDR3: TGTGCCAGCAGTCCCCTAAAAATTAGCGGGGGTACTCCTTTCTTC.

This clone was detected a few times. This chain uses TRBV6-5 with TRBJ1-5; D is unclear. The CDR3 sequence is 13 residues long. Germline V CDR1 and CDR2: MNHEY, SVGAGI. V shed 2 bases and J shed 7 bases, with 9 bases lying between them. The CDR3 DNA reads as TGTGCCAGCAGTTACGAGCAGGCCCAGCCCCAGCATTTT. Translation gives CASSYEQAQPQHF.

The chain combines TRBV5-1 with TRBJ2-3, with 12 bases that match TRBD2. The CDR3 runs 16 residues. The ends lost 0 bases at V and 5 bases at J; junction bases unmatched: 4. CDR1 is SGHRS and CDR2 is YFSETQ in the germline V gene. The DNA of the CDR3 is TGCGCCAGCAGCTTGGGACTAGCGGGGGCGGGAGATACGCAGTATTTT. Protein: CASSLGLAGAGDTQYF.

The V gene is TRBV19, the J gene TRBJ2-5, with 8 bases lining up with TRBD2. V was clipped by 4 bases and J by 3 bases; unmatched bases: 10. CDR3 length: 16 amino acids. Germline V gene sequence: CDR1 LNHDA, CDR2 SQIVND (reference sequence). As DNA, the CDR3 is TGTGCCAGTAGTAAGGTCAGCGGGAGTTTAGAAGAGACCCAGTACTTC. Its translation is CASSKVSGSLEETQYF.

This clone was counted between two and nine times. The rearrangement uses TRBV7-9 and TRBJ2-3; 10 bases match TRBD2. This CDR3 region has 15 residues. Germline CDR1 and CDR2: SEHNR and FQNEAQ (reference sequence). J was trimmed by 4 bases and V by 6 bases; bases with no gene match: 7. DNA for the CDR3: TGTGCCAGCAGTTCTACTAGCGGGGCCGCAGATACGCAGTATTTT. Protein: CASSSTSGAADTQYF.

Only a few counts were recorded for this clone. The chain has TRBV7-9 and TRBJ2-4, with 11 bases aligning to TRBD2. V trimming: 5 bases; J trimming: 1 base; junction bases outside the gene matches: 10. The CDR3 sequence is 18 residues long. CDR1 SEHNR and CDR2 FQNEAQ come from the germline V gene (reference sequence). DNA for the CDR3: TGTGCCAGCAGCCGAGGTAGCGGGGGGGCCTCGGCCAAAAACATTCAGTACTTC. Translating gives CASSRGSGGASAKNIQYF. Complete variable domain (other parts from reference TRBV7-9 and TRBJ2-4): DTGVSQNPRHKITKRGQNVTFRCDPISEHNRLYWYRQTLGQGPEFLTYFQNEAQLEKSRLLSDRFSAERPKGSFSTLEIQRTEQGDSAMYLCASSRGSGGASAKNIQYFGAGTRLSVL.

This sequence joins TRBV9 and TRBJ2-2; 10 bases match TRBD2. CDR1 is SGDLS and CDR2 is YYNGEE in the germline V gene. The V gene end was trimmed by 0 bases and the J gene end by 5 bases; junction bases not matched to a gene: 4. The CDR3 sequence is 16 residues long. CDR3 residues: CASSVVAGGATGELFF. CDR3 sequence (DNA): TGTGCCAGCAGCGTAGTAGCGGGGGGAGCAACCGGGGAGCTGTTTTTT.

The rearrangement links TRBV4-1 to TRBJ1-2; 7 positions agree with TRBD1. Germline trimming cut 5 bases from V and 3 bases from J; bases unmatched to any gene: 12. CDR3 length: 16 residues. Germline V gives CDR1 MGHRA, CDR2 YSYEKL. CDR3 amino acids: CASSSDTGVGDYGYTF. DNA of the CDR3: TGCGCCAGCAGCTCGGACACAGGGGTGGGGGACTATGGCTACACCTTC.

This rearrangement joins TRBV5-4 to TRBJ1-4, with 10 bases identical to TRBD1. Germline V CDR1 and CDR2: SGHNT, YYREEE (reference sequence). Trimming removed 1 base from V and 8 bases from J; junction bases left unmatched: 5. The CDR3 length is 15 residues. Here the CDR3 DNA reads TGTGCCAGCAGCTTGCAGACAGGGGGCGTAGAAAAACTGTTTTTT. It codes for CASSLQTGGVEKLFF.

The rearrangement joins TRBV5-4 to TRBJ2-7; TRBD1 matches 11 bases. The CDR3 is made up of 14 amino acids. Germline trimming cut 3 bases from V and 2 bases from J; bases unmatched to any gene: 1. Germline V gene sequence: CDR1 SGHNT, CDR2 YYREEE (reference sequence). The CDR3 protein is CASSWGQGAYEQYF. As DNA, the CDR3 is TGTGCCAGCAGCTGGGGACAGGGGGCCTACGAGCAGTACTTC.

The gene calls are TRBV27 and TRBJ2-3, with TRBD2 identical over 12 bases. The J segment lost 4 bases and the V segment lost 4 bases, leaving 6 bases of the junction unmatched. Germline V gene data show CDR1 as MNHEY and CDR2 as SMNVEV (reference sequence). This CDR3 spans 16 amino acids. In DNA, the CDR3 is TGTGCCAGCAGTTATCTAGCGGGAGGGAGGGCAGATACGCAGTATTTT. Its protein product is CASSYLAGGRADTQYF.

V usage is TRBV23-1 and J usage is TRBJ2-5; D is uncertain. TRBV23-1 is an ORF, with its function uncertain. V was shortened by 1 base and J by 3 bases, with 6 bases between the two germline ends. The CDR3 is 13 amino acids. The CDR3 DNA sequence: TGCGCCAGCAGTCAATACCTAAAAGAGACCCAGTACTTC. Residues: CASSQYLKETQYF.

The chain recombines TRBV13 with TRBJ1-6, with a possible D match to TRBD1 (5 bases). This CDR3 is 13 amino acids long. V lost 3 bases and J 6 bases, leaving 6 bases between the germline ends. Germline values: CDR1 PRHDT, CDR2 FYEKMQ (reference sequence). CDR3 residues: CASSLQGNSPLHF. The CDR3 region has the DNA TGTGCCAGCAGCTTGCAGGGTAATTCACCCCTCCACTTT.